Listed below are T cell receptor beta chains from one sample, sequenced in a study of T cells in localized non-small cell lung cancer. Generated by immunoSEQ multiplex PCR, the TCRdb table keeps only in-frame clones and is missing some. The data contain over 2,500 clones, approximately 34% of them seen just once; the ten biggest clones take up approximately 7.7%. The sample in question was lung tumor tissue, obtained before any cancer treatment. Receptors were obtained from an older female donor with stage I lung adenocarcinoma. CDR3s leave out the opening cysteine and the closing phenylalanine or tryptophan. The order of the fields is J gene, CDR3 length, V gene, CDR3 protein.

>TRBJ1-4|11|TRBV6-8
ASRVGSNEKLF
>TRBJ2-1|12|TRBV15
ATSREGDYNEQF
>TRBJ2-5|14|TRBV11-3
ASSLDGTRGGETQY
>TRBJ1-1|15|TRBV28
ASSPLVLGGWDTEAF
>TRBJ1-4|9|TRBV6-9
ASSGTAILF
>TRBJ2-5|13|TRBV9
ASSVAGRPRETQY
>TRBJ2-4|11|TRBV6-8
ASRALAKNIQY
>TRBJ1-2|13|TRBV6-8
ASSAAEGVNYGYT
>TRBJ1-6|10|TRBV6-8
ASSRQNSPLH
>TRBJ1-4|12|TRBV6-1
ASSEGRTNEKLF
>TRBJ2-2|13|TRBV11-3
ASSFLGLNTGELF
>TRBJ2-1|13|TRBV7-6
ASSSTRDSYNEQF
>TRBJ1-1|13|TRBV6-8
ASGAGTVSHTEAF
>TRBJ2-1|11|TRBV18
ASSPRQGDEQF
>TRBJ1-5|11|TRBV6-8
ASSSDWRQPQH
>TRBJ2-5|13|TRBV5-1
ASSLGTGWRETQY
>TRBJ2-3|13|TRBV5-1
ASSLVGTVTDTQY
>TRBJ1-5|11|TRBV27
ASSSKTDKPQH
>TRBJ1-1|12|TRBV19
ASRSILGNTEAF
>TRBJ1-4|12|TRBV10-3
AISEGRGGEKLF
>TRBJ2-2|14|TRBV19
ASSFLPGQRSGELF
>TRBJ2-5|14|TRBV19
ASSIDRGRAPKTQY
>TRBJ2-3|14|TRBV6-4
ASRTLAGGRGDTQY
>TRBJ1-1|13|TRBV11-3
ASSPQTDMNTEAF
>TRBJ1-5|12|TRBV30
AWSARSFNQPQH
>TRBJ2-6|16|TRBV18
ASSPTSHKYSGANVLT
>TRBJ1-3|13|TRBV28
ASNLRGAGGNTIY
>TRBJ2-7|13|TRBV11-3
ASSLETDATYEQY
>TRBJ2-1|14|TRBV4-1
ASSQDIGGVYNEQF
>TRBJ1-5|12|TRBV6-8
AISGDRGERAQH
>TRBJ2-1|12|TRBV10-3
AISELGADNEQF
>TRBJ2-7|14|TRBV19
ASSPQAGAKPYEQY
>TRBJ2-7|14|TRBV18
ASSPPGSGGSYEQY
>TRBJ1-1|12|TRBV11-3
ASSLEAGNTEAF
>TRBJ1-1|14|TRBV5-1
ASSGGTGAENTEAF
>TRBJ2-3|18|TRBV6-8
ASSNEGQGRWEVVADTQY
>TRBJ1-6|12|TRBV6-8
ASSLQNNNSPLH
>TRBJ1-3|13|TRBV7-1
ASSFQGSSGNTIY
>TRBJ1-2|11|TRBV30
AWSPGTEAGYT
>TRBJ2-1|14|TRBV6-8
ASSYSGLAGINEQF